This T cell receptor beta chain was captured in a study of regulatory T cells in long-lasting Graves disease. This clonotype was recorded a few times. The CDR3 contains 13 residues. Trimming removed 1 base at V and 8 bases at J, with 7 bases between. Germline assignment: CDR1 SGHRS and CDR2 YFSETQ. Libraries of TCR beta came from iRepertoire HTBI primers plus Arm-PCR of CDR3 regions. TCRdb re-called the multiplex PCR reads through MiXCR, storing one row per CDR3 protein. The sample lists some 430,000 distinct CDR3 sequences; 20% to 25% were seen once. Time point noted: persistent/refractory GD, antithyroid drugs over 5 years with positive TRAb. The TCR library used RNA extracted from PBMCs. In this cohort, patients came from an endocrinology department located in Xi'an, China.

The chain carries TRBV5-1 and TRBJ1-6; no firm D call. The sample consisted of peripheral blood mononuclear cells (PBMCs), taken when the disease was refractory, from a patient treated with antithyroid drugs. This TCR came from a female donor with Graves disease. The CDR3, as DNA: TGCGCCAGCAGCTTGTCGTGGGATTCACCCCTCCACTTT. It encodes CASSLSWDSPLHF.